The entry that follows covers one T cell receptor beta chain sequence. Its cognate antigen is unknown. These data are taken from a study of lymphopenia after photon versus proton radiotherapy. Findings of the study overall: Relative stability marked proton patients; photon patients lost diversity and naive cells. Post-nadir TCR diversity decline inversely tracked overall survival among those who died. After the lymphocyte nadir, photon-treated repertoires showed oligoclonal expansion, especially of CD8+ Temra cells. Only patients who died were analyzed for survival; proton advantage is unproven.

CDR3 length: 14 residues. The germline CDR1 and CDR2 sequences are LNHDA and SQIVND (reference sequence). Unmatched junction bases numbered 7, after V lost 7 bases and J lost 5 bases. Produced via immunoSEQ multiplex PCR; TCRdb's table is partial and in-frame only. The sample lists about 37,000 clones, about 84% occurring once. This specimen was peripheral blood, taken from a patient treated with photon-based radiotherapy. The chain is built from TRBV19 and TRBJ2-3; the match to TRBD2 covers 9 bases. The sequence came from a man over 45 with gastric cancer. The CDR3 DNA follows: TGTGCCAGTACGAGTCCAGCGGGAGGAGATACGCAGTATTTT. Its protein is CASTSPAGGDTQYF.